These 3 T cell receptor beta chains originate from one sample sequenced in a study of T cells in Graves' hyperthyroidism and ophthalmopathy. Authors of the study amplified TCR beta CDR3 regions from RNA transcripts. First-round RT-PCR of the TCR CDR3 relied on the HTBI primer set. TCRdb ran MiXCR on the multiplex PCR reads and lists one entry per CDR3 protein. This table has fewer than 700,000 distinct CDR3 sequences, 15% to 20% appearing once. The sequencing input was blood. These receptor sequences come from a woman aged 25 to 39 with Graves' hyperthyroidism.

The CDR3, as DNA: TGCGCCAGCAGCTTGCCCGGGGGGGGCGCGGATGGCTACACCTTC. Its translation: CASSLPGGGADGYTF. The V and J genes are TRBV5-1 and TRBJ1-2; D might be TRBD1 (6 bases). The CDR3 sequence is 15 residues long. CDR1 and CDR2 from the germline V gene are SGHRS and YFSETQ. V lost 1 base, J lost 6 bases, and 16 bases lay in between. Full variable domain (remainder filled in from reference TRBV5-1 and TRBJ1-2): KAGVTQTPRYLIKTRGQQVTLSCSPISGHRSVSWYQQTPGQGLQFLFEYFSETQRNKGNFPGRFSGRQFSNSRSEMNVSTLELGDSALYLCASSLPGGGADGYTFGSGTRLTVV.

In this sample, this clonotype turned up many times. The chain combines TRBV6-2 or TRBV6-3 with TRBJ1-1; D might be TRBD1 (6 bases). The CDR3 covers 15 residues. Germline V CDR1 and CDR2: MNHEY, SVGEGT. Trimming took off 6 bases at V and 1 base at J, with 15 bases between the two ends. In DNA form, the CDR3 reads TGTGCCAGCAGGCAAACAGGGTTTGCGAACACTGAAGCTTTCTTT. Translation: CASRQTGFANTEAFF.

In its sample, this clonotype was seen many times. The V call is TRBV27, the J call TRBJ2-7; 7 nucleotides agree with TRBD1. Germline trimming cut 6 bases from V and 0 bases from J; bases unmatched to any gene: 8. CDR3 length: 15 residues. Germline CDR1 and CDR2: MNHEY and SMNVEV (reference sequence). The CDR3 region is CASSAKQGISYEQYF. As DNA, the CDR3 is TGTGCCAGCAGCGCTAAACAGGGGATCTCCTACGAGCAGTACTTC.